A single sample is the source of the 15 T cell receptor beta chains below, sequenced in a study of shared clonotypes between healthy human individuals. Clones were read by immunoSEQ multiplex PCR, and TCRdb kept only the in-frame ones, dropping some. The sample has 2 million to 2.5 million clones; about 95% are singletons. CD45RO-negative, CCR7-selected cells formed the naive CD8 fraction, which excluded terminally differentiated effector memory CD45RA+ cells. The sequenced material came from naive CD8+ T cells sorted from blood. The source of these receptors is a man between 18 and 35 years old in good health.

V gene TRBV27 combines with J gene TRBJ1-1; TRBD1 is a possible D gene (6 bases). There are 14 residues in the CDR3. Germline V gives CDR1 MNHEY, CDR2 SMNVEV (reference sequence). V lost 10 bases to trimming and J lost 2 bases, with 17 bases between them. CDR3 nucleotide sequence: TGTGCCACATCACGGGTGGACAGTAACACTGAAGCTTTCTTT. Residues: CATSRVDSNTEAFF.

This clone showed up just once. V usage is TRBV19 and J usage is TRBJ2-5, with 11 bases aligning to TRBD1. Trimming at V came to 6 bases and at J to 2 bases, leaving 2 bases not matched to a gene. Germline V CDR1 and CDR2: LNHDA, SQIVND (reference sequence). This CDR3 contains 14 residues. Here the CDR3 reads CASSGTGGQETQYF. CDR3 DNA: TGTGCCAGTAGCGGGACAGGGGGGCAAGAGACCCAGTACTTC.

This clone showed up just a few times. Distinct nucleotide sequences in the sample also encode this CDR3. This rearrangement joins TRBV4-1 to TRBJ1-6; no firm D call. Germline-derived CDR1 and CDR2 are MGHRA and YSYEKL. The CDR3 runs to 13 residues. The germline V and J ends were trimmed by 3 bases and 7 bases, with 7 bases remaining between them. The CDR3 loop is CASSHLGNSPLHF. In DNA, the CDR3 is TGCGCCAGCAGCCACCTGGGAAATTCACCCCTCCACTTT.

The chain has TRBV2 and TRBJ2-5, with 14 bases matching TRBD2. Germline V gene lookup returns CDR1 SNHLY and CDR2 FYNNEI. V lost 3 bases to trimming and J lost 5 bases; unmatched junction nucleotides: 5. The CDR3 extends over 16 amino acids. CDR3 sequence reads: CASSETSGGEWETQYF. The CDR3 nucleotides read TGTGCCAGCAGTGAGACTAGCGGGGGGGAGTGGGAGACCCAGTACTTC.

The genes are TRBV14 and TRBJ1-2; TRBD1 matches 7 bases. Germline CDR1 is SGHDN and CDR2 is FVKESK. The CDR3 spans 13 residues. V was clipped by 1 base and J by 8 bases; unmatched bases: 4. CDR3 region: CASSQGTGEGYTF. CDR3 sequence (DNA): TGTGCCAGCAGCCAAGGGACAGGAGAAGGCTACACCTTC.

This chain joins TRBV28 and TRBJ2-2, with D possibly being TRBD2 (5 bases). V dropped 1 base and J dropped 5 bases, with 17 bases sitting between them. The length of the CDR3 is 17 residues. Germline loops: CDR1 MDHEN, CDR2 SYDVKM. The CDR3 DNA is TGTGCCAGCAGTTTATACGGCGCAGAGGAGGTGACCGGGGAGCTGTTTTTT. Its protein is CASSLYGAEEVTGELFF. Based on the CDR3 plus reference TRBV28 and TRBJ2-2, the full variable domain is DVKVTQSSRYLVKRTGEKVFLECVQDMDHENMFWYRQDPGLGLRLIYFSYDVKMKEKGDIPEGYSVSREKKERFSLILESASTNQTSMYLCASSLYGAEEVTGELFFGEGSRLTVL.

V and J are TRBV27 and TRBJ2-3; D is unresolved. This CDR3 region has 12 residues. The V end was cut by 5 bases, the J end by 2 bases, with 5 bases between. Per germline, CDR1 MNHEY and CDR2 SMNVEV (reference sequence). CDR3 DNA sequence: TGTGCCAGCAGTGAAACCACAGATACGCAGTATTTT. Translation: CASSETTDTQYF.

DNA of the CDR3: TGTGCCAGCAGCTTTCAGGGGTTTGGCTACACCTTC. Protein product: CASSFQGFGYTF. The chain is built from TRBV5-6 and TRBJ1-2; possibly TRBD1 for D (6 bases). CDR3 length: 12 residues. Germline CDR1 is SGHDT and CDR2 is YYEEEE. Trimming stripped 2 bases from V and 7 bases from J, with 9 bases between.

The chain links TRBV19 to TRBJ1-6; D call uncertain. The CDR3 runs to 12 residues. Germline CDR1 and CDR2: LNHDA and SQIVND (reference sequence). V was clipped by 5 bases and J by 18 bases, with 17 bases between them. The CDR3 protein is CASSLHTAGCHF. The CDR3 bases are TGTGCCAGTAGTCTCCATACGGCGGGGTGCCACTTT.

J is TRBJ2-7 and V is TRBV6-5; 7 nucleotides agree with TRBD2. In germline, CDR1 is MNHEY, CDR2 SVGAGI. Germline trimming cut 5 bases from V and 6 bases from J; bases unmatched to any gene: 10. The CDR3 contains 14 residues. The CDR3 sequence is CASSTLAETSEQYF. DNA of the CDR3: TGTGCCAGCAGTACCCTAGCGGAGACTAGCGAGCAGTACTTC.

The CDR3 protein is CASSQEIVGSSSYNEQFF. In nucleotides, the CDR3 is TGCGCCAGCAGCCAAGAAATCGTAGGTAGCTCCTCCTACAATGAGCAGTTCTTC. The V gene is TRBV4-3, the J gene TRBJ2-1; no firm D call. The V gene's germline CDR1 is LGHNA and CDR2 YSLEER. V gave up 0 bases and J gave up 0 bases, with 15 bases separating them. This CDR3 is 18 amino acids long.

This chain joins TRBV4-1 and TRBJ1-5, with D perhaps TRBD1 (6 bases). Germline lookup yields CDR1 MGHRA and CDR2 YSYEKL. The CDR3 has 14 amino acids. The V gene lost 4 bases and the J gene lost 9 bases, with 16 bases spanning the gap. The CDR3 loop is CASSLGTSEGPQHF. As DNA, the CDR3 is TGCGCCAGCAGCCTTGGGACATCAGAGGGGCCCCAGCATTTT.

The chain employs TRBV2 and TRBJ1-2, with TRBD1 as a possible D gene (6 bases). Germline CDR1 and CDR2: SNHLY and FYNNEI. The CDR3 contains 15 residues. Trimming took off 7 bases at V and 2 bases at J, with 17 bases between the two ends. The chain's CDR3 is CASMPVGGWNYGYTF. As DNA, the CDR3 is TGTGCCAGCATGCCGGTTGGGGGCTGGAACTATGGCTACACCTTC.

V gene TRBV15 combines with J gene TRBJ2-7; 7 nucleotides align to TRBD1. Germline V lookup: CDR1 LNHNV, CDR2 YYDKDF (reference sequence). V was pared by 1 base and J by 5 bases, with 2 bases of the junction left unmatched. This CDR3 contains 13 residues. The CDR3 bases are TGTGCCACCAGCAGAGCCGACAGGGACGAGCAGTACTTC. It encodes CATSRADRDEQYF.

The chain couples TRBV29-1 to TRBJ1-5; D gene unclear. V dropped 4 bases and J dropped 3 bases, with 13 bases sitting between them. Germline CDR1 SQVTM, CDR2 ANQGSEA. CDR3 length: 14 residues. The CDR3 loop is CSVVGRHHNQPQHF. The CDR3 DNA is TGCAGCGTTGTAGGGCGACACCACAATCAGCCCCAGCATTTT.